These 14 T cell receptor beta chains came from one sample sequenced in a study of T cells in Graves' hyperthyroidism and ophthalmopathy. There were TCR beta CDR3 regions amplified from RNA transcripts. The HTBI set primed first-round TCR CDR3 RT-PCR. TCRdb reprocessed the multiplex PCR reads with MiXCR, giving one entry per CDR3 protein. The top ten hold less than 85% of the sample, which has a few hundred thousand distinct CDR3 sequences, roughly 25% seen once. The sequencing input was blood. These receptors were obtained from a man between 50 and 59 years old with Graves' hyperthyroidism.

The chain has TRBV7-3 and TRBJ2-3; 12 bases match TRBD2. J gave up 2 bases and V 5 bases, and 5 bases lay outside the gene matches. Germline CDR1 reads SGHTA; CDR2 reads FQGTGA. The CDR3 has 16 amino acids. The CDR3: CASSLGLAGFTDTQYF. DNA of the CDR3: TGTGCCAGCAGCCTCGGACTAGCGGGGTTCACAGATACGCAGTATTTT.

This clonotype showed up many times. The CDR3 is CASSYGDRVYEQYF. As DNA, the CDR3 is TGTGCCAGCAGTTACGGGGACAGGGTGTACGAGCAGTACTTC. This chain joins TRBV6-2 or TRBV6-3 and TRBJ2-7, with 9 positions matching TRBD1. The V and J ends lost 2 bases and 4 bases, in that order; junction bases with no gene match: 3. The CDR3 length is 14 residues. Germline assignment: CDR1 MNHEY and CDR2 SVGEGT.

The rearrangement joins TRBV5-1 to TRBJ2-1, with D perhaps matching TRBD1 or TRBD2 (5 bases each). Germline V gene lookup returns CDR1 SGHRS and CDR2 YFSETQ. The CDR3 is made up of 17 amino acids. V lost 3 bases and J 0 bases, leaving 16 bases between the germline ends. CDR3 loop: CASSSRDPLGSYNEQFF. The CDR3 DNA reads TGCGCCAGCAGCTCACGGGACCCCCTCGGCTCCTACAATGAGCAGTTCTTC.

There are a few counts of this clonotype. The gene calls are TRBV9 and TRBJ2-1; 10 bases agree with TRBD2. Germline V gives CDR1 SGDLS, CDR2 YYNGEE. The CDR3 is made up of 15 amino acids. V dropped 0 bases and J dropped 9; count of bases not matched to a gene: 6. The CDR3 DNA reads TGTGCCAGCAGCGTAGGGTCTAGCGGGAGTGTTGAGCAGTTCTTC. Amino acid sequence: CASSVGSSGSVEQFF. Drawing the rest from reference TRBV9 and TRBJ2-1, the complete variable domain is DSGVTQTPKHLITATGQRVTLRCSPRSGDLSVYWYQQSLDQGLQFLIQYYNGEERAKGNILERFSAQQFPDLHSELNLSSLELGDSALYFCASSVGSSGSVEQFFGPGTRLTVL.

This clonotype turned up a few times. V and J are TRBV28 and TRBJ2-3; perhaps TRBD2 as D (6 bases). The CDR3 length is 16 residues. The V gene's germline CDR1 is MDHEN and CDR2 SYDVKM. Trimming took off 4 bases at V and 2 bases at J, with 16 bases between the two ends. Here the CDR3 reads CASSSSSGVPTDTQYF. The CDR3 nucleotides read TGTGCCAGCAGTTCCAGCTCGGGAGTACCCACAGATACGCAGTATTTT.

This clonotype was seen only a few times. This rearrangement joins TRBV6-1 to TRBJ2-2; D possibly corresponds to TRBD1 (6 bases). The CDR3 loop spans 13 amino acids. Between the trimmed V and J ends, which lost 6 bases and 6 bases, there was a span of 11 bases. Germline assignment: CDR1 MNHNS and CDR2 SASEGT. The CDR3 DNA is TGTGCCAGCAGAGGGGGTGGAGCCGGGGAGCTGTTTTTT. It encodes CASRGGGAGELFF.

This clonotype has more than one count but fewer than ten. A much larger clone lies one base from this, so it may be a read error. CDR3 coding DNA: TGTGCCAGCAGTTTAAAGTACGAGCAGTACTTC. It specifies CASSLKYEQYF. The chain carries TRBV12-3 or TRBV12-4 and TRBJ2-7; D is undetermined. V was shortened by 2 bases and J by 4 bases, with 3 bases between the two germline ends. The CDR3 spans 11 residues.

This clonotype was observed many times. The chain combines TRBV6-2 or TRBV6-3 with TRBJ1-1; D unresolved. V lost 6 bases, J lost 1 base, and 15 bases lay in between. The germline V gene has CDR1 MNHEY and CDR2 SVGEGT. The CDR3 covers 15 residues. CDR3 amino acids: CASSRFRRENTEAFF. The CDR3, as DNA: TGTGCCAGCAGCCGTTTCCGAAGGGAGAACACTGAAGCTTTCTTT.

The V and J genes are TRBV6-1 and TRBJ2-1, with 7 bases lining up with TRBD2. J gave up 4 bases and V 5 bases, and 17 bases lay outside the gene matches. This CDR3 spans 18 amino acids. Germline CDR1 and CDR2: MNHNS and SASEGT. This CDR3 is CASSYTSFGGEVYNEQFF. CDR3 DNA: TGTGCCAGCAGTTATACATCGTTTGGGGGGGAGGTATACAATGAGCAGTTCTTC.

The rearrangement uses TRBV11-2 and TRBJ2-7; weak D call: TRBD2 (7 bases). Germline assignment: CDR1 SGHAT and CDR2 FQNNGV. V was pared by 1 base and J by 3 bases, with 31 bases between. There are 21 residues in the CDR3. CDR3 DNA sequence: TGTGCCAGCAGCTTAGCTTGGGGGGAGGGGACGGGAGAGGGGGGCATCTACGAGCAGTACTTC. Translated: CASSLAWGEGTGEGGIYEQYF.

J is TRBJ2-3 and V is TRBV25-1; unclear D gene. The germline CDR1 and CDR2 sequences are MGHDK and SYGVNS. This CDR3 comprises 14 residues. V gave up 3 bases and J gave up 0 bases, with 7 bases separating them. CDR3 DNA sequence: TGTGCCAGCAGTGAGGCCCAAAGCACAGATACGCAGTATTTT. Translation gives CASSEAQSTDTQYF. Using reference TRBV25-1 and TRBJ2-3 for the parts outside the CDR3, the full variable domain is EADIYQTPRYLVIGTGKKITLECSQTMGHDKMYWYQQDPGMELHLIHYSYGVNSTEKGDLSSESTVSRIRTEHFPLTLESARPSHTSQYLCASSEAQSTDTQYFGPGTRLTVL.

In this sample, this clonotype turned up many times. The chain recombines TRBV6-1 with TRBJ2-7; D call uncertain. Deletions cut 8 bases from V and 4 bases from J, with 12 bases between. This CDR3 is 12 amino acids long. Germline CDR1 MNHNS, CDR2 SASEGT. DNA for the CDR3: TGTGCCAGCGGACCAAGCAGTTACGAGCAGTACTTC. Residues: CASGPSSYEQYF.

The chain employs TRBV6-1 and TRBJ2-1; 9 nucleotides match TRBD2. Germline assignment: CDR1 MNHNS and CDR2 SASEGT. With 6 bases clipped from V and 2 bases from J, the junction kept 8 bases outside the gene matches. CDR3 size: 16 residues. CDR3 coding DNA: TGTGCCAGCAGCCAGACGGCGGGAGGGCCCTACAATGAGCAGTTCTTC. Protein: CASSQTAGGPYNEQFF.

This rearrangement joins TRBV6-1 to TRBJ2-7; 7 nucleotides agree with TRBD2. The CDR3 consists of 15 residues. The V gene's germline CDR1 is MNHNS and CDR2 SASEGT. V trimming: 5 bases; J trimming: 4 bases; junction bases outside the gene matches: 11. The CDR3 region has the DNA TGTGCCAGCAGTCATCCTAGCGGTAGTACATACGAGCAGTACTTC. It specifies CASSHPSGSTYEQYF.